The 27 T cell receptor beta chains given below trace back to one sample, sequenced in a study of T cell responses to AZD1222 COVID-19 vaccine (dated by TCRdb to 2020 to 2022). The library was obtained by the immunoSEQ multiplex PCR assay. Here the immuneACCESS table is served through TCRdb, limited to in-frame sequences with V and J called. Missing clones are a known gap in these copies; in checked studies unresolved V genes cover under half, and the rest lacks a known reason. This sample gives more than 150,000 clones in total; roughly 92% of them show up just once. The top ten clonotypes cover about 1.5% of the sample. The sample's time point label, in plain terms: about 28 days (+/-7) after the second vaccine dose. The source material was peripheral blood, sampled 28 days after the second AZD1222 dose. The receptors here all came from an adult who received the AZD1222 COVID-19 vaccine.

V and J are TRBV11-2 and TRBJ1-1; the D gene is possibly TRBD1 (6 bases). Per the germline V gene, CDR1 is SGHAT and CDR2 is FQNNGV. V lost 4 bases and J 4 bases, leaving 13 bases between the germline ends. The CDR3 is 14 amino acids. CDR3 protein: CASSSQGGGTEAFF. Here the CDR3 DNA reads TGTGCCAGCAGCTCACAGGGAGGAGGCACTGAAGCTTTCTTT.

The V call is TRBV20-1, the J call TRBJ2-7, with 7 nucleotides matching TRBD1. Germline-derived CDR1 and CDR2 are DFQATT and SNEGSKA (reference sequence). Trimming removed 7 bases from V and 2 bases from J; junction bases left unmatched: 2. The CDR3 sequence is 11 residues long. CDR3 residues: CSVQGAYEQYF. The CDR3 bases are TGCAGTGTTCAGGGGGCCTACGAGCAGTACTTC.

V is TRBV19 and J is TRBJ2-5; D gene ambiguous. V dropped 5 bases and J dropped 5 bases, with 15 bases sitting between them. This CDR3 comprises 14 residues. Germline V gene lookup returns CDR1 LNHDA and CDR2 SQIVND (reference sequence). DNA of the CDR3: TGTGCCAGTAGTCTTAGGACGCTTGGCGAGACCCAGTACTTC. This sequence encodes CASSLRTLGETQYF.

The chain recombines TRBV11-2 with TRBJ2-1, with 10 bases lining up with TRBD1. The CDR3 loop spans 15 amino acids. The germline CDR1 and CDR2 sequences are SGHAT and FQNNGV. The V gene end was trimmed by 5 bases and the J gene end by 15 bases; junction bases not matched to a gene: 16. DNA for the CDR3: TGTGCCAGCAGCCCCAACCGGGACAGGGGAGAAGGTGGGTTCTTC. This gives the protein CASSPNRDRGEGGFF.

This chain joins TRBV3-1 (or the pseudogene TRBV3-2) and TRBJ2-1; the D gene is possibly TRBD1 (6 bases). CDR1 LGHDT and CDR2 YNNKEL come from the germline V gene (reference sequence). V lost 0 bases to trimming and J lost 2 bases, with 14 bases between them. The CDR3 totals 17 residues. The CDR3 here is CASSQDVGQLAYNEQFF. For the CDR3, the DNA is TGTGCCAGCAGCCAAGATGTCGGACAGTTAGCCTACAATGAGCAGTTCTTC.

The gene calls are TRBV7-3 and TRBJ2-1; D gene ambiguous. V lost 4 bases, J lost 7 bases, and 11 bases lay in between. In germline, CDR1 is SGHTA, CDR2 FQGTGA. The CDR3 spans 13 residues. CDR3 region: CASSSPTLNEQFF. Here the CDR3 DNA reads TGTGCCAGCAGCTCCCCGACCCTAAATGAGCAGTTCTTC.

The J gene is TRBJ2-7, the V gene TRBV9; 12 bases agree with TRBD1. This CDR3 comprises 15 residues. With 4 bases clipped from V and 5 bases from J, the junction kept 7 bases outside the gene matches. CDR1 is SGDLS, CDR2 YYNGEE, per germline. CDR3 protein: CASSPEGQGADEQYF. The CDR3, as DNA: TGTGCCAGCAGCCCGGAGGGACAGGGGGCTGACGAGCAGTACTTC.

The chain carries TRBV6-2 or TRBV6-3 and TRBJ2-5, with 8 positions matching TRBD2. The CDR3 has 15 amino acids. The V and J ends lost 5 bases and 4 bases, in that order; junction bases with no gene match: 9. The V gene's germline CDR1 is MNHEY and CDR2 SVGEGT. CDR3 nucleotides: TGTGCCAGCAGTGCGGGACTAGGTATTTCAGAGACCCAGTACTTC. Translated, it gives CASSAGLGISETQYF.

V is TRBV27 and J is TRBJ1-1; possible D gene TRBD1, 5 bases. Trimming stripped 4 bases from V and 4 bases from J, with 16 bases between. Germline V gene sequence: CDR1 MNHEY, CDR2 SMNVEV (reference sequence). This CDR3 has 15 residues. The CDR3 spells CASSWGDGAGTEAFF. The CDR3 DNA reads as TGTGCCAGCAGTTGGGGGGACGGTGCGGGCACTGAAGCTTTCTTT.

This sequence joins TRBV28 and TRBJ2-7, with 9 bases aligning to TRBD2. V shed 6 bases, J shed 5 bases, and the junction held 8 bases outside the gene matches. Germline CDR1 and CDR2: MDHEN and SYDVKM. The CDR3 contains 14 residues. The CDR3 sequence: CASRMGLAGDEQYF. The CDR3 DNA sequence: TGTGCCAGCAGAATGGGACTAGCTGGGGACGAGCAGTACTTC.

This chain joins TRBV10-3 and TRBJ2-7; D may be TRBD2 (6 bases). The CDR3 is 14 amino acids. The germline V gene encodes CDR1 ENHRY and CDR2 SYGVKD. V was cut by 10 bases and J by 3 bases, with 19 bases left in between. CDR3 nucleotides: TGTGCCACCGACCATAGGGGAGGTAGCTACGAGCAGTACTTC. Translation: CATDHRGGSYEQYF.

The chain combines TRBV7-3 with TRBJ2-3; D not resolved. CDR1 SGHTA and CDR2 FQGTGA come from the germline V gene. Deletions cut 5 bases from V and 1 base from J, with 13 bases between. The CDR3 is 15 amino acids. The CDR3 sequence is CASSPRLVGTDTQYF. The CDR3 nucleotides read TGTGCCAGCAGCCCCCGACTGGTAGGCACAGATACGCAGTATTTT.

This chain uses TRBV29-1 with TRBJ1-2, with D perhaps matching TRBD1 (6 bases). In germline, CDR1 is SQVTM, CDR2 ANQGSEA. Between the trimmed V and J ends, which lost 7 bases and 12 bases, there was a span of 24 bases. The CDR3 sequence is 13 residues long. CDR3 region: CSAIFGQGLGHTF. Here the CDR3 DNA reads TGCAGCGCCATATTCGGCCAGGGGTTAGGTCACACCTTC.

The gene calls are TRBV5-4 and TRBJ1-3; D unresolved. From germline, CDR1 is SGHNT and CDR2 YYREEE (reference sequence). The length of the CDR3 is 13 residues. The CDR3 reads CALGRRDRNTIYF. The CDR3 bases are TGTGCACTCGGGCGAAGGGATAGAAACACCATATATTTT.

This sequence joins TRBV6-5 and TRBJ2-7; a weak D match, TRBD1 (5 bases). Germline CDR1 MNHEY, CDR2 SVGAGI. V lost 7 bases, J lost 4 bases, and 8 bases lay in between. The CDR3 runs 11 residues. CDR3 nucleotide sequence: TGTGCCAGCATTCACAGGTACGAGCAGTACTTC. It codes for CASIHRYEQYF.

This rearrangement joins TRBV5-1 to TRBJ2-7; D not certain. V was cut by 1 base and J by 2 bases, with 10 bases left in between. CDR3 length equals 14 residues. Germline V lookup: CDR1 SGHRS, CDR2 YFSETQ. CDR3 nucleotide sequence: TGCGCCAGCAGCTTGATTGCCTTCCCCTACGAGCAGTACTTC. Protein sequence: CASSLIAFPYEQYF.

V usage is TRBV19 and J usage is TRBJ2-7; tentative D call: TRBD1 (6 bases). The CDR3 contains 14 residues. Trimming took 4 bases from V and 2 from J, leaving 12 bases between them. The germline gives CDR1 LNHDA, CDR2 SQIVND (reference sequence). CDR3 in DNA: TGTGCCAGTAGTACCCACAGGGTCCCCTACGAGCAGTACTTC. This encodes CASSTHRVPYEQYF.

V is TRBV19 and J is TRBJ2-1; D is undetermined. V dropped 7 bases and J dropped 0 bases, with 16 bases sitting between them. The V gene's germline CDR1 is LNHDA and CDR2 SQIVND (reference sequence). The CDR3 is 16 amino acids. CDR3: CASTPAFRSSYNEQFF. CDR3 DNA: TGTGCCAGTACCCCTGCCTTTAGGAGCTCCTACAATGAGCAGTTCTTC.

This rearrangement joins TRBV19 to TRBJ1-2; 10 bases line up with TRBD1. After removal of 6 bases from V and 6 bases from J, the junction contained 7 bases not matched to a gene. This CDR3 is 14 amino acids long. CDR1 is LNHDA and CDR2 is SQIVND in the germline V gene (reference sequence). Here the CDR3 reads CASSVQDRGHGYTF. DNA of the CDR3: TGTGCCAGTAGCGTCCAAGACAGGGGGCATGGCTACACCTTC.

The chain links TRBV2 to TRBJ1-3; D is unresolved. Germline V gives CDR1 SNHLY, CDR2 FYNNEI. Trimming took 9 bases from V and 9 from J, leaving 18 bases between them. The CDR3 has 13 amino acids. The CDR3 nucleotides are TGTGCCAGGAGGAATGGGCGACCCGGCACCATATATTTT. This encodes CARRNGRPGTIYF.

The V call is TRBV5-4, the J call TRBJ1-5, with D possibly matching TRBD1 (5 bases). With 5 bases removed from V and 2 bases from J, the gap between germline ends came to 14 bases. Looked up from germline, CDR1 is SGHNT and CDR2 is YYREEE (reference sequence). The CDR3 sequence is 15 residues long. The CDR3 coding sequence is TGTGCCAGCAGTGAGGGGCGCGGGGGCAATCAGCCCCAGCATTTT. This translates into CASSEGRGGNQPQHF.

This chain links TRBV6-5 with TRBJ2-7; unclear D gene. The CDR3 sequence is 11 residues long. Between the trimmed V and J ends, which lost 8 bases and 3 bases, there was a span of 8 bases. Germline CDR1 and CDR2: MNHEY and SVGAGI. Written as DNA, the CDR3 is TGTGCCAGCGCCCGGAGCTACGAGCAGTACTTC. It yields the protein CASARSYEQYF.

The chain uses TRBV9 and TRBJ1-5; D is undetermined. There are 15 residues in the CDR3. Germline V gene data show CDR1 as SGDLS and CDR2 as YYNGEE. With 0 bases removed from V and 1 base from J, the gap between germline ends came to 8 bases. The CDR3 is CASSVDGRSNQPQHF. The CDR3 DNA reads as TGTGCCAGCAGCGTAGACGGAAGGAGCAATCAGCCCCAGCATTTT.

V and J are TRBV28 and TRBJ2-7; 8 bases map to TRBD2. Germline CDR1 is MDHEN and CDR2 is SYDVKM. CDR3 length: 17 residues. Unmatched junction bases numbered 13, after V lost 5 bases and J lost 1 base. Here the CDR3 reads CASSGGTSIVGSYEQYF. The CDR3 nucleotides are TGTGCCAGCAGTGGAGGGACTAGTATCGTCGGGTCCTACGAGCAGTACTTC.

This CDR3 is CASSTSGNTIYF. DNA of the CDR3: TGTGCCAGCAGTACCTCTGGAAACACCATATATTTT. The chain couples TRBV6-5 to TRBJ1-3; D gene unclear. Germline lookup yields CDR1 MNHEY and CDR2 SVGAGI. Trimming pared 5 bases from V and 0 bases from J, leaving 2 bases between. CDR3 length equals 12 residues.

This clone was seen a single time. This rearrangement joins TRBV7-8 to TRBJ2-7, with a weak D call TRBD2 (6 bases). The CDR3 consists of 16 residues. The V end was cut by 1 base, the J end by 2 bases, with 15 bases between. Germline loops: CDR1 SGHVS, CDR2 FQNEAQ. The CDR3 region has the DNA TGTGCCAGCAGCTTAGTTCTTTTCGGGAGTACCTACGAGCAGTACTTC. It yields the protein CASSLVLFGSTYEQYF.

The chain is built from TRBV27 and TRBJ1-5, with D maybe TRBD1 (6 bases). Trimming pared 5 bases from V and 0 bases from J, leaving 14 bases between. This CDR3 is 16 amino acids long. The germline V gene has CDR1 MNHEY and CDR2 SMNVEV (reference sequence). The CDR3 spells CASSPWTDYSNQPQHF. DNA for the CDR3: TGTGCCAGCAGTCCATGGACAGATTATAGCAATCAGCCCCAGCATTTT.